This T cell receptor beta chain was recovered during a study of Ad26.COV2.S vaccination and SARS-CoV-2 variants listed by TCRdb under 2021. For context, the study as a whole: Vaccine-arm donors came from COV1001, a multicentre, randomized, double-blind, placebo-controlled phase I-IIa trial of Ad26.COV2.S in healthy adults. Ad26.COV2.S was administered intramuscularly at a dose of 5x10^10 or 1x10^11 viral particles, either as one shot or as two shots given 56 days apart. Sequencing of the TCRbeta repertoire served to evaluate the specificity and breadth of SARS-CoV-2-reactive T cell receptors following Ad26.COV2.S vaccination. A total of about 30 samples were included in the TCR-sequenced set, comprising about 20 Ad26.COV2.S vaccine recipients, 5 placebo recipients and 8 SARS-CoV-2 convalescent individuals. Trial participants were randomized into five groups of five: low-dose or high-dose Ad26.COV2.S given once or twice, or placebo on both occasions. Blinding of investigators to trial group allocation was maintained during experiments and outcome assessment. Paper-wide results and their limitations: The study was not powered for comparison of responses between vaccine doses or regimens. The authors noted that the TCR breadth and depth analyses may have underestimated total T cell responses. Higher spike-specific TCR breadth was observed in Ad26.COV2.S recipients than in placebo recipients (P = 0.0014). After vaccination, spike-specific CD8+ and CD4+ T cell responses were reported to show substantial breadth. Non-spike TCR breadth was comparable between vaccine and placebo recipients, consistent with the vaccine containing only spike.

The treatment or condition label, as the study defines it: approximately 18 received Ad26.COV2.S at low or high dose, single or two shots; several received placebo; per-sample allocation not given. For vaccine and placebo recipients, the sequenced repertoires came from samples collected on day 63 after the first injection. Between 29 July and 7 August 2020, Cohort 1b enrolled approximately 26 adults aged 18-55 years at one site in Boston, USA. Ad26.COV2.S was a replication-incompetent adenovirus type 26 vector that expressed a prefusion-stabilized SARS-CoV-2 spike protein derived from the original Wuhan strain. This clone was counted between two and nine times. Its antigen has not been determined. No base quality information exists; no much larger clone differs at one position. V and J lose 2 bases and 4 bases, and a span of 6 bases separates them. The CDR3 covers 13 residues, taking in both the cysteine and the phenylalanine. Left in the record is the CDR3 DNA by itself, 39 bases read in frame from the first base. According to the germline V gene, CDR1 reads MNHEY and CDR2 reads SVGEGT.

TCRbeta CDR3 regions were sequenced with the immunoSEQ Assay. After extraction, genomic DNA underwent amplification by bias-controlled multiplex PCR, followed by high-throughput sequencing. In the paper's pipeline: To quantify the absolute abundance of every unique TCRbeta CDR3 region, sequences were collapsed and filtered. T cell fraction was estimated by normalizing TCRbeta template counts to usable DNA, with usable DNA measured through amplification of reference genes found in all nucleated cells. Repertoire TCRs were annotated as SARS-CoV-2-specific when V gene, CDR3 amino acid sequence and J gene were exactly matched to a known reactive TCR set. MIRA supplied the reference SARS-CoV-2 TCR set, which was filtered for enrichment in COVID-19-positive ImmuneCODE repertoires so that public or cross-reactive TCRs were removed. Based on the MIRA antigens, annotated TCRs were further analysed at the level of specific ORF or position within ORF. Breadth was defined as the number of annotated unique rearrangements divided by the total number of unique productive rearrangements, and depth was defined as the summed frequency of the annotated unique rearrangements. Two-sided Wilcoxon rank-sum tests were used to compare TCR breadth between groups. This immuneACCESS table, as held by TCRdb, lists in-frame sequences with V and J called but not all clones. Of the missing ones, under half trace to an unresolved V gene in checked studies; the others have no known cause. For V, J and clone size, that table is used; D and trimming come from the DNA. In all, the sample holds hundreds of thousands of clones, and more than 75% of those were seen once. The biggest ten clones account for approximately 3.6% of the sample.

This chain is built from TRBV6-2 or TRBV6-3 and TRBJ2-1, with the D segment identity uncertain. The sample here was peripheral blood, taken in a trial of Ad26.COV2.S vaccine versus placebo. The receptor was derived from a person aged 18-60 years who received the Ad26.COV2.S COVID-19 vaccine or a placebo. CDR3 sequence: CASSYQVYNEQFF. The nucleotide sequence reads TGTGCCAGCAGTTACCAAGTGTACAATGAGCAGTTCTTC.